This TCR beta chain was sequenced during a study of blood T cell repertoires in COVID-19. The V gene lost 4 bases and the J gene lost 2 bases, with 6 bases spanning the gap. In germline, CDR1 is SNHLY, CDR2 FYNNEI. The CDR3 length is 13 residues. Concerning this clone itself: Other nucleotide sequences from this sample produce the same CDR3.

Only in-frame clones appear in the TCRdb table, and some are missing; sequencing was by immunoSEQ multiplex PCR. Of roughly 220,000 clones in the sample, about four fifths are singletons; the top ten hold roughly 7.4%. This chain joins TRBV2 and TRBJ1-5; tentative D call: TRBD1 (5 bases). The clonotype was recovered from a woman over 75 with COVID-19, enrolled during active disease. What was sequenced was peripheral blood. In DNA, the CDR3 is TGTGCCAGCAGTGGGGGCGGCAATCAGCCCCAGCATTTT. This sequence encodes CASSGGGNQPQHF.